This note documents a single T cell receptor beta chain sequence. It has no known antigen specificity. No clone much larger than this one lies a single base away; base qualities are absent. The library was prepared using PCR. The run used an Illumina HiSeq 2500. TCR libraries were prepared with molecular barcoding, using unique molecular identifiers to normalize TCRbeta repertoire quantification. The public reads were reanalyzed by TCRdb: fastp trimming at Q25, MiXCR alignment, in-frame beta chains only. Here each entry gathers all rows of one CDR3 protein and keeps the most common genes and DNA. The sample table holds about 610,000 distinct CDR3 sequences, of which over 9.5% were seen once. Of the sample, less than 5% falls within the top ten clones. The data are from a study of T-cell reconstitution after alpha-beta-depleted transplantation in children (dated by TCRdb to 2015 to 2016). A note on the overall study: The study quantitatively tracked T-cell immune reconstitution after TCRalphabeta/CD19-depleted allogeneic hematopoietic cell transplantation in children using TCR repertoire profiling.

This clonotype was sampled from a human donor who donated a stem cell graft to a child with acute myeloid leukemia. The sample in question was PBMCs from the stem cell graft donor, obtained from the stem cell graft.

The DNA sequence reads TGCAGTGCGGAGGTGAACACTGAAGCTTTCTTT. Its protein product is CSAEVNTEAFF. Recombination connected TRBV20-1 to TRBJ1-1, with the D gene call left open. V is cut by 6 bases and J by 0 bases, and the space between the germline ends is 5 bases. There are 11 amino acids in the CDR3, from cysteine to phenylalanine inclusive. Kept here is only the CDR3 DNA, which spans 33 bases and is read in frame from base 1. Based on the germline V gene (reference sequence), the CDR1 and CDR2 sequences are DFQATT and SNEGSKA.